Following are 28 T cell receptor beta chains from one sample sequenced in a study of CD8+CD57+ T cells in acquired aplastic anemia. The sequenced patients had an expansion of CD8+CD57+ cells seen by flow cytometry. Using genomic DNA as the template, TCR beta VDJ and CDR3 profiling was carried out. Each CDR3 protein gets one entry after TCRdb re-called the reads with MiXCR. The data show hundreds of thousands of distinct CDR3 sequences, 25% to 40% seen once. Sequencing input: sorted CD4+, CD8+, or CD8+CD57+ T cells (not recorded which) from PBMCs. The receptors were gathered from a human donor with aplastic anemia.

This clonotype was picked up many times. V is TRBV2 and J is TRBJ1-6, with D possibly being TRBD1 (5 bases). V was clipped by 2 bases and J by 7 bases, with 9 bases between them. The length of the CDR3 is 14 residues. The germline gives CDR1 SNHLY, CDR2 FYNNEI. CDR3 coding DNA: TGTGCCAGCAGTGAAAGGGGTAGGAATTCACCCCTCCACTTT. Translating gives CASSERGRNSPLHF.

This chain links TRBV14 with TRBJ2-1; D gene ambiguous. The germline gives CDR1 SGHDN, CDR2 FVKESK. V lost 4 bases, J lost 10 bases, and 8 bases lay in between. CDR3 length: 11 amino acids. CDR3: CASSRLGEQFF. The CDR3 nucleotides read TGTGCCAGCAGCCGCCTAGGGGAGCAGTTCTTC. Supplemented by reference TRBV14 and TRBJ2-1, the full variable domain reads EAGVTQFPSHSVIEKGQTVTLRCDPISGHDNLYWYRRVMGKEIKFLLHFVKESKQDESGMPNNRFLAERTGGTYSTLKVQPAELEDSGVYFCASSRLGEQFFGPGTRLTVL.

The chain carries TRBV9 and TRBJ2-7, with a weak D call TRBD1 (6 bases). CDR3 length: 16 amino acids. Between the trimmed V and J ends, which lost 3 bases and 4 bases, there was a span of 20 bases. Germline assignment: CDR1 SGDLS and CDR2 YYNGEE. The CDR3: CASSAGMDRLLYEQYF. The CDR3 nucleotides read TGTGCCAGCAGCGCTGGAATGGACAGACTTCTATACGAGCAGTACTTC. Combining the CDR3 with reference TRBV9 and TRBJ2-7 gives the whole variable domain DSGVTQTPKHLITATGQRVTLRCSPRSGDLSVYWYQQSLDQGLQFLIQYYNGEERAKGNILERFSAQQFPDLHSELNLSSLELGDSALYFCASSAGMDRLLYEQYFGPGTRLTVT.

Comment on this clonotype: A read error may account for a junction end that differs from germline. The gene calls are TRBV11-3 and TRBJ2-5, with D possibly TRBD1 on 6 matching bases. This CDR3 is built from 13 residues. Per the germline V gene, CDR1 is SGHNT and CDR2 is YENEEA. CDR3 coding DNA: TGTGCCAGCAGCCTAGACAGGTCGGAGACCCAGTACTTC. This encodes CASSLDRSETQYF.

The V and J genes are TRBV5-4 and TRBJ1-2; no reliable D call. This CDR3 spans 12 amino acids. Germline V gene sequence: CDR1 SGHNT, CDR2 YYREEE (reference sequence). Trimming left V 1 base short and J 9 bases short, with 10 bases between. The CDR3 spells CASSLNGERYTF. CDR3 DNA: TGTGCCAGCAGCTTGAACGGGGAGCGCTACACCTTC.

This clonotype was observed a single time. This may stem from a read error, because a much larger clone lies one nucleotide away. This chain joins TRBV2 and TRBJ1-4, with TRBD1 matching 12 bases. This CDR3 has 14 residues. Germline CDR1 reads SNHLY; CDR2 reads FYNNEI. CDR3 sequence reads: CASSGTGGIEKLLF. In DNA, the CDR3 is TGTGCCAGCAGCGGGACAGGGGGCATCGAAAAACTGCTTTTT. The entire variable domain, with the rest obtained from reference TRBV2 and TRBJ1-4, is as follows: EPEVTQTPSHQVTQMGQEVILRCVPISNHLYFYWYRQILGQKVEFLVSFYNNEISEKSEIFDDQFSVERPDGSNFTLKIRSTKLEDSAMYFCASSGTGGIEKLLFGSGTQLSVL.

This chain joins TRBV20-1 and TRBJ2-4; D remains ambiguous. The CDR3 runs 15 residues. Germline loops: CDR1 DFQATT, CDR2 SNEGSKA (reference sequence). Trimming pared 3 bases from V and 0 bases from J, leaving 12 bases between. CDR3 sequence (DNA): TGCAGTGCTAGTTACAAAATTATAGCCAAAAACATTCAGTACTTC. Translating gives CSASYKIIAKNIQYF.

The chain couples TRBV24-1 to TRBJ1-2; 8 bases match TRBD1. The J segment lost 8 bases and the V segment lost 5 bases, leaving 6 bases of the junction unmatched. CDR3 length equals 13 residues. The germline V gene has CDR1 KGHDR and CDR2 SFDVKD. The CDR3 protein is CATSVSGTGGYTF. Written as DNA, the CDR3 is TGTGCCACCAGTGTTTCAGGGACAGGCGGCTACACCTTC.

This clonotype was observed many times. The chain employs TRBV19 and TRBJ1-5, with D unresolved. The CDR3 has 16 amino acids. Germline V lookup: CDR1 LNHDA, CDR2 SQIVND (reference sequence). V was cut by 7 bases and J by 6 bases, with 22 bases left in between. The CDR3: CASNAHVGPRSQPQHF. The CDR3 DNA is TGTGCCAGTAACGCCCACGTAGGGCCTCGATCTCAGCCCCAGCATTTT.

Details on this clonotype: It may be a read error: a sequence one base away is much more abundant. The chain recombines TRBV29-1 with TRBJ1-1, with 7 bases matching TRBD1. CDR3 length: 13 amino acids. Germline V gives CDR1 SQVTM, CDR2 ANQGSEA. In DNA form, the CDR3 reads TGCAGCGCTGGGAGGGGGCCGAACACTGAAGCTTCCTTT. Its protein is CSAGRGPNTEASF.

There are a few counts of this clonotype. The rearrangement uses TRBV19 and TRBJ2-7; 9 bases fit TRBD1. In germline, CDR1 is LNHDA, CDR2 SQIVND (reference sequence). V shed 0 bases, J shed 3 bases, and the junction held 9 bases outside the gene matches. This CDR3 has 17 residues. CDR3 loop: CASSIDQGGTGNYEQYF. The CDR3 bases are TGTGCCAGTAGTATAGATCAGGGTGGGACAGGGAACTACGAGCAGTACTTC. Full variable domain (missing parts from reference TRBV19 and TRBJ2-7): DGGITQSPKYLFRKEGQNVTLSCEQNLNHDAMYWYRQDPGQGLRLIYYSQIVNDFQKGDIAEGYSVSREKKESFPLTVTSAQKNPTAFYLCASSIDQGGTGNYEQYFGPGTRLTVT.

The chain uses TRBV11-1 and TRBJ2-1, with D possibly TRBD2 on 6 matching bases. CDR3 length equals 15 residues. V was cut by 2 bases and J by 6 bases, with 14 bases left in between. Germline V lookup: CDR1 SGHAT, CDR2 FQDESV (reference sequence). CDR3: CASSLSEAGSNEQFF. In DNA, the CDR3 is TGTGCCAGCAGCTTATCCGAGGCGGGGAGCAATGAGCAGTTCTTC.

This sequence joins TRBV15 and TRBJ1-2; D gene unclear. Germline V CDR1 and CDR2: LNHNV, YYDKDF (reference sequence). The CDR3 loop spans 15 amino acids. The V end lost 0 bases, the J end lost 5 bases, and 13 bases lay between the germline ends. CDR3: CATSRDRTVRYGYTF. The CDR3 coding sequence is TGTGCCACCAGCAGAGATAGGACGGTTCGGTATGGCTACACCTTC.

This sequence joins TRBV10-3 and TRBJ1-2; the match to TRBD1 covers 8 bases. In germline, CDR1 is ENHRY, CDR2 SYGVKD. The CDR3 has 12 amino acids. V gave up 9 bases and J gave up 8 bases; unmatched junction bases: 8. CDR3 in DNA: TGTGCCATGACGCCGGGACAGGTCGGCTACACCTTC. Its protein product is CAMTPGQVGYTF.

This clonotype was detected ten times or more. The chain's CDR3 is CSVDNTGKSDTF. CDR3 DNA: TGCAGCGTTGATAATACTGGGAAATCTGACACCTTC. This chain links TRBV29-1 with TRBJ1-2; no definite D call. CDR1 SQVTM and CDR2 ANQGSEA come from the germline V gene. The CDR3 is 12 residues long. V dropped 3 bases and J dropped 12 bases, with 17 bases sitting between them.

The sample holds a few counts of this clonotype. The chain links TRBV11-2 to TRBJ1-6, with unresolved D. Trimming removed 1 base from V and 10 bases from J, with 20 bases in between. Germline CDR1 and CDR2: SGHAT and FQNNGV. CDR3 length: 17 residues. The CDR3 nucleotides are TGTGCCAGCAGCTTAGTCCCTGCAACTTGGTTTGGATCACCCCTCCACTTT. It yields the protein CASSLVPATWFGSPLHF.

As concerns this clonotype: A much larger clone is a single base away; this may be a read error. The CDR3 sequence is CSARSTTHPYEQYF. The CDR3, as DNA: TGCAGTGCTAGATCGACTACCCACCCCTACGAGCAGTACTTC. This rearrangement joins TRBV20-1 to TRBJ2-7, with D possibly matching TRBD2 (5 bases). CDR3 length: 14 residues. V dropped 2 bases and J dropped 2 bases, with 13 bases sitting between them. In germline, CDR1 is DFQATT, CDR2 SNEGSKA (reference sequence).

This clonotype was found a few times. J is TRBJ2-5 and V is TRBV29-1, with 8 nucleotides matching TRBD2. V was pared by 4 bases and J by 2 bases, with 12 bases of the junction left unmatched. The length of the CDR3 is 16 residues. CDR1 is SQVTM and CDR2 is ANQGSEA in the germline V gene. The CDR3 is CSVVGPRGAIQETQYF. The DNA for the CDR3 is TGCAGCGTTGTCGGGCCGCGGGGGGCTATACAAGAGACCCAGTACTTC. Together with reference TRBV29-1 and TRBJ2-5, the CDR3 gives the full variable domain: SAVISQKPSRDICQRGTSLTIQCQVDSQVTMMFWYRQQPGQSLTLIATANQGSEATYESGFVIDKFPISRPNLTFSTLTVSNMSPEDSSIYLCSVVGPRGAIQETQYFGPGTRLLVL.

The chain joins TRBV25-1 to TRBJ2-5; no clear D. The CDR3 consists of 13 residues. V lost 5 bases and J lost 4, with 11 bases in between. The germline V gene has CDR1 MGHDK and CDR2 SYGVNS. The CDR3 nucleotides are TGTGCCAGCAGTTTTGACCCCGCAGAGACCCAGTACTTC. It is translated as CASSFDPAETQYF.

This sequence joins TRBV3-1 and TRBJ1-6, with TRBD1 identical over 10 bases. The CDR3 is 14 residues long. The germline V gene has CDR1 LGHDT and CDR2 YNNKEL (reference sequence). V lost 4 bases and J lost 9; bases outside the gene matches: 3. The CDR3 sequence: CASSRTGGSSPLHF. Written as DNA, the CDR3 is TGTGCCAGCAGCCGGACAGGGGGTAGTTCACCCCTCCACTTT.

The chain links TRBV11-2 to TRBJ2-4, with a tentative D call TRBD2 (5 bases). CDR1 is SGHAT, CDR2 FQNNGV, per germline. This CDR3 is 19 amino acids long. V gave up 3 bases and J gave up 6 bases, with 27 bases separating them. The CDR3 protein is CASSFTPEGSARRTNIQYF. In DNA, the CDR3 is TGTGCCAGCAGCTTTACGCCAGAGGGCAGTGCTAGACGGACAAACATTCAGTACTTC.

This clonotype was seen at least ten times. The chain has TRBV2 and TRBJ1-6; 8 nucleotides match TRBD1. Germline V gene sequence: CDR1 SNHLY, CDR2 FYNNEI. This CDR3 is built from 12 residues. Trimming took 7 bases from V and 14 from J; bases not matched to a gene: 7. CDR3 coding DNA: TGTGCCAGCACGGAACAGGGGGTCACCCTCCACTTT. Amino acid sequence: CASTEQGVTLHF.

V is TRBV13 and J is TRBJ2-7; 11 positions agree with TRBD2. V gave up 5 bases and J gave up 6 bases; unmatched junction bases: 6. The CDR3 covers 14 residues. Germline V gene data show CDR1 as PRHDT and CDR2 as FYEKMQ (reference sequence). The DNA for the CDR3 is TGTGCCAGCAGCCTGGGACTAGCGGCTGGCGAGCAGTACTTC. Translated, it gives CASSLGLAAGEQYF. The full variable domain, with the rest looked up from reference TRBV13 and TRBJ2-7, is AAGVIQSPRHLIKEKRETATLKCYPIPRHDTVYWYQQGPGQDPQFLISFYEKMQSDKGSIPDRFSAQQFSDYHSELNMSSLELGDSALYFCASSLGLAAGEQYFGPGTRLTVT.

This chain links TRBV20-1 with TRBJ2-1, with D maybe TRBD2 (5 bases). This CDR3 contains 16 residues. V lost 5 bases and J lost 4, with 21 bases in between. Germline V gene sequence: CDR1 DFQATT, CDR2 SNEGSKA (reference sequence). This CDR3 reads CSAGIASAKLYNEQFF. The CDR3 region has the DNA TGCAGTGCTGGAATAGCGAGCGCCAAGCTTTACAATGAGCAGTTCTTC.

This clonotype has at least ten counts. The chain couples TRBV24-1 to TRBJ1-2; 7 bases align to TRBD1. Germline V gene lookup returns CDR1 KGHDR and CDR2 SFDVKD. The CDR3 length is 12 residues. The V gene end was trimmed by 6 bases and the J gene end by 5 bases; junction bases not matched to a gene: 2. The CDR3 spells CATSPTGYGYTF. The CDR3 DNA follows: TGTGCCACCAGTCCGACAGGGTATGGCTACACCTTC.

This clonotype was seen repeatedly, ten times or more. The genes are TRBV2 and TRBJ2-5; 7 bases are a match to TRBD2. CDR1 and CDR2 from the germline V gene are SNHLY and FYNNEI. CDR3 length equals 13 residues. With V trimmed by 3 bases and J by 5 bases, 3 bases remained unmatched. The CDR3 bases are TGTGCCAGCAGTGAGGTGGGGGGGGAGACCCAGTACTTC. Translated, it gives CASSEVGGETQYF.

The chain recombines TRBV25-1 with TRBJ2-1; 12 bases agree with TRBD2. Germline CDR1 reads MGHDK; CDR2 reads SYGVNS. This CDR3 spans 13 amino acids. CDR3 in amino acids: CARLAGAYNEQFF. The CDR3 region has the DNA TGTGCTAGACTAGCGGGGGCTTACAATGAGCAGTTCTTC.

About this clonotype: It may be a read error: a sequence one base away is much more abundant. Lacking the conserved final phenylalanine or tryptophan, this CDR3 likely reflects a read error. The chain couples TRBV20-1 to TRBJ1-1, with D possibly matching TRBD1 (5 bases). The length of the CDR3 is 13 residues. Trimming left V 4 bases short and J 3 bases short, with 12 bases between. The germline CDR1 and CDR2 sequences are DFQATT and SNEGSKA (reference sequence). The CDR3 DNA reads TGCAGTGCTAAGAAGGGGTCGGACACTGAAGCTTTCCTT. Translating gives CSAKKGSDTEAFL.